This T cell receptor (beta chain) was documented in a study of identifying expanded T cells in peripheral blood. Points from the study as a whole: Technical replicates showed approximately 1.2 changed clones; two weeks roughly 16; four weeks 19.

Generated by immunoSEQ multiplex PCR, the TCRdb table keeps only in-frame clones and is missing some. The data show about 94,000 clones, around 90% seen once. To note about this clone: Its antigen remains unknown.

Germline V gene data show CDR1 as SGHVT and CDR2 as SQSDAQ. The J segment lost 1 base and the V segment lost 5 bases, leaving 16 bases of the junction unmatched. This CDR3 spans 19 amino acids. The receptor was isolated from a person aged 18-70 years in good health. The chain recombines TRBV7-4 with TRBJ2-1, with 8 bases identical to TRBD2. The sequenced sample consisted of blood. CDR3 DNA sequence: TGTGCCAGCAGCCCCCGTTGGGCCCCGGGGGGGTGTTCCTACAATGAGCAGTTCTTC. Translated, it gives CASSPRWAPGGCSYNEQFF.